This passage covers 21 T cell receptor beta chains from one sample sequenced in a study of T cells expressing NK-cell markers (TCRdb year 2020). The library was made by 5' RACE. Sequencing was performed on an Illumina HiSeq 2000. Based on TCRdb reprocessing of the reads, there is one entry per CDR3 protein sequence, and DNA is missing. The table kept for this sample lists some 440,000 distinct CDR3 sequences. The ten top clones hold about 1.5% of the sample. The sequenced sample consisted of blood T cells: a sorted CD56 or NKG2C T cell subset, CD4+ or CD8+ T cells, or bulk PBMC T cells (not recorded which). These receptor sequences come from a woman between 50 and 59 years old in good health. Donor details come from another sample of the same person, matched by shared clones.

The rearrangement links TRBV10-3 to TRBJ1-6; TCRdb's D gene call, TRBD1, goes unchecked for lack of DNA. The CDR3 is made up of 13 amino acids. Germline V CDR1 and CDR2: ENHRY, SYGVKD. This CDR3 reads CAIGTDSNSPLHF.

The gene calls are TRBV20-1 and TRBJ2-1; TCRdb's D call of TRBD1 is untestable without DNA. Germline V gene sequence: CDR1 DFQATT, CDR2 SNEGSKA (reference sequence). The CDR3 is 16 residues long. The CDR3 is CSARSPSGGHYNEQFF.

The rearrangement links TRBV12-3 or TRBV12-4 to TRBJ2-3; TCRdb designates TRBD2, a call that cannot be tested without DNA. The CDR3 loop spans 13 amino acids. The CDR3 sequence: CASSSAIAGTQYF.

The chain couples TRBV3-1 to TRBJ2-1. Looked up from germline, CDR1 is LGHDT and CDR2 is YNNKEL (reference sequence). The CDR3 covers 15 residues. CDR3 loop: CASSQWREYYNEQFF.

The chain combines TRBV6-2 or TRBV6-3 with TRBJ2-1; TCRdb lists TRBD2, though no DNA is available to test this call. The CDR3 is 15 residues long. Germline-derived CDR1 and CDR2 are MNHEY and SVGEGT. CDR3: CASSTLLAGLNEQFF.

The chain employs TRBV7-9 and TRBJ2-5; there is no DNA to check the TCRdb D call of TRBD2. Germline loops: CDR1 SEHNR, CDR2 FQNEAQ (reference sequence). This CDR3 is 13 amino acids long. The chain's CDR3 is CASSGSGSGTQYF.

The chain uses TRBV20-1 and TRBJ2-1; TCRdb picks TRBD2, but there is no DNA to check that call. From germline, CDR1 is DFQATT and CDR2 SNEGSKA (reference sequence). The CDR3 consists of 15 residues. CDR3 amino acids: CSASLAGGGANEQFF.

This chain's CDR3 is CSVGARGYGYTF. The chain couples TRBV29-1 to TRBJ1-2. The germline V gene has CDR1 SQVTM and CDR2 ANQGSEA. The CDR3 is 12 residues long.

This rearrangement joins TRBV7-2 to TRBJ2-1; TCRdb gives TRBD1 as the D gene, but with no DNA this cannot be confirmed. The germline gives CDR1 SGHTA, CDR2 FQGNSA. CDR3 length: 14 amino acids. CDR3 residues: CASSLAWARDEQFF.

This sequence joins TRBV7-8 and TRBJ2-1. Germline-derived CDR1 and CDR2 are SGHVS and FQNEAQ. The CDR3 consists of 11 residues. CDR3 sequence: CASSRKNEQFF.

This rearrangement joins TRBV20-1 to TRBJ1-6. Germline V gene sequence: CDR1 DFQATT, CDR2 SNEGSKA (reference sequence). The CDR3 consists of 16 residues. The chain's CDR3 is CSAREGGRHYNSPLHF.

The V gene is TRBV29-1, the J gene TRBJ2-1; TCRdb indicates TRBD1, and absent DNA this call remains unverified. This CDR3 has 11 residues. Germline CDR1 reads SQVTM; CDR2 reads ANQGSEA. CDR3 loop: CSARGKDEQFF.

The chain carries TRBV12-3 or TRBV12-4 and TRBJ1-4; TCRdb reports TRBD1, a call that lacks DNA to check it against. The CDR3 sequence is 15 residues long. The CDR3 spells CASSLGQTLNEKLFF.

The chain recombines TRBV28 with TRBJ1-1; TCRdb proposes TRBD1, but this gene call is untestable without DNA. This CDR3 is 15 amino acids long. Germline CDR1 reads MDHEN; CDR2 reads SYDVKM. The CDR3: CASRARGRGYTEAFF.

V gene TRBV12-3 or TRBV12-4 combines with J gene TRBJ2-7; TCRdb returns TRBD2, unconfirmable since there is no DNA. The CDR3 extends over 13 amino acids. The CDR3 sequence: CASSKTSRHEQYF.

The chain employs TRBV20-1 and TRBJ2-4; TCRdb indicates TRBD2, and absent DNA this call remains unverified. The CDR3 spans 14 residues. CDR1 is DFQATT, CDR2 SNEGSKA, per germline (reference sequence). The CDR3 protein is CSAKLAAVANIQYF.

This chain joins TRBV6-6 and TRBJ2-5; TCRdb returns TRBD1, unconfirmable since there is no DNA. The germline CDR1 and CDR2 sequences are MNHNY and SVGAGI (reference sequence). CDR3 length equals 16 residues. The CDR3 spells CASSPHGQGPQETQYF.

V gene TRBV5-1 combines with J gene TRBJ2-3; TCRdb proposes TRBD1, but this gene call is untestable without DNA. This CDR3 spans 17 amino acids. CDR1 and CDR2 (germline): SGHRS, YFSETQ. CDR3 residues: CASSLARFGTGTDTQYF.

The chain couples TRBV4-2 to TRBJ2-1; TCRdb gives TRBD2 as the D gene, but with no DNA this cannot be confirmed. The germline V gene encodes CDR1 LGHNA and CDR2 YNFKEQ. CDR3 length equals 20 residues. CDR3: CASSQGATGLAGGPGNEQFF.

This chain joins TRBV5-1 and TRBJ2-5; TCRdb names TRBD1, which stays unverified in the absence of DNA. The germline gives CDR1 SGHRS, CDR2 YFSETQ. This CDR3 is built from 16 residues. CDR3 in amino acids: CASSLVFQPPVETQYF.

This CDR3 is CASSQDTFEGVGYEQYF. This chain joins TRBV4-1 and TRBJ2-7; there is no DNA to check the TCRdb D call of TRBD2. In germline, CDR1 is MGHRA, CDR2 YSYEKL. There are 17 residues in the CDR3.